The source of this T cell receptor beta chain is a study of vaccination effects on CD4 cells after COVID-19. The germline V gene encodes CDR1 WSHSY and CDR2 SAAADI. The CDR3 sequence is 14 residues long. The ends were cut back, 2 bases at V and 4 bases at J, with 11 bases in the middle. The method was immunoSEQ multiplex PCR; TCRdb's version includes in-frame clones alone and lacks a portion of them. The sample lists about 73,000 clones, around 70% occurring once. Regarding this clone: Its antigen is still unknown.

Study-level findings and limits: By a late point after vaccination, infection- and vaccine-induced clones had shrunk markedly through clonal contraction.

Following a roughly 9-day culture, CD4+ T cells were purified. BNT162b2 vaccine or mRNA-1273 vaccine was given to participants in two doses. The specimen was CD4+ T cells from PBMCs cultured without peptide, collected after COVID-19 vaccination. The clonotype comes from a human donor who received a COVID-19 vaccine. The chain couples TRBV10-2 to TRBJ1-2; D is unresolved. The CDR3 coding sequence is TGCGCCAGCAGTGAGGGCAGGACTTCCTATGGCTACACCTTC. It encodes CASSEGRTSYGYTF.